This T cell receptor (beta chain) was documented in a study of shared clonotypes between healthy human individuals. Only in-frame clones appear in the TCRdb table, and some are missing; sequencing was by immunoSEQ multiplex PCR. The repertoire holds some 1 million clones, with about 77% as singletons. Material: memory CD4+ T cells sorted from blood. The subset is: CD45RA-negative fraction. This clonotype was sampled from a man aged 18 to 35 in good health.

The CDR3 bases are TGTGCCAGCAGCTGGACGGTCTCTGGGGCCAACGTCCTGACTTTC. This encodes CASSWTVSGANVLTF. This sequence joins TRBV5-4 and TRBJ2-6, with D unresolved. This CDR3 is built from 15 residues. V gave up 3 bases and J gave up 0 bases, with 7 bases separating them. Germline assignment: CDR1 SGHNT and CDR2 YYREEE (reference sequence).